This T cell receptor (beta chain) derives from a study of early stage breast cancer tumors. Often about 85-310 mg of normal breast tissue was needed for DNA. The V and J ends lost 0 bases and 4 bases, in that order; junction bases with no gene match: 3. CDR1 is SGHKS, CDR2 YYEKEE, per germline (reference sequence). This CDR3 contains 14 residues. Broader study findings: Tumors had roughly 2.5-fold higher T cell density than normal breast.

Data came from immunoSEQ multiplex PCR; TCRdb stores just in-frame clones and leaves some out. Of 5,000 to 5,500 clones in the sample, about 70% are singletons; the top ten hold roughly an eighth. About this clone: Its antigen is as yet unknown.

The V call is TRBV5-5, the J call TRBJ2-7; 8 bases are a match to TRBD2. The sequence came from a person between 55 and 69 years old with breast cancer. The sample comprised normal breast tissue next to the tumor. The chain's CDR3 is CASSLAGGPYEQYF. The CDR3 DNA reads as TGTGCCAGCAGCTTGGCGGGAGGGCCATACGAGCAGTACTTC. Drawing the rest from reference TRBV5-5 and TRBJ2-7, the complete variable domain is DAGVTQSPTHLIKTRGQQVTLRCSPISGHKSVSWYQQVLGQGPQFIFQYYEKEERGRGNFPDRFSARQFPNYSSELNVNALLLGDSALYLCASSLAGGPYEQYFGPGTRLTVT.